The 15 T cell receptor beta chains presented below share a single source sample, sequenced in a study of response to subunit inactivated influenza vaccine. Via MiXCR, TCRdb re-called the RT-PCR reads, giving one row per CDR3 protein. Of 500,000 to 550,000 distinct CDR3 sequences listed, less than 7.5% are singletons. Sequences were derived from PBMCs from blood, sampled roughly 24 months after vaccination. The receptors were sampled from a man between 45 and 75 years old who received an inactivated influenza vaccine.

This clonotype occurred many times. The chain employs TRBV4-3 and TRBJ2-2, with D unclear. Germline assignment: CDR1 LGHNA and CDR2 YSLEER. The length of the CDR3 is 14 residues. The ends were cut back, 5 bases at V and 8 bases at J, with 15 bases in the middle. This CDR3 is CASSSDGPRGELFF. The CDR3 DNA is TGCGCCAGCAGCTCGGACGGGCCTCGGGGGGAGCTGTTTTTT.

The rearrangement joins TRBV6-5 to TRBJ2-5, with D perhaps TRBD2 (5 bases). Germline V lookup: CDR1 MNHEY, CDR2 SVGAGI. The CDR3 contains 16 residues. Trimming pared 0 bases from V and 1 base from J, leaving 12 bases between. This chain's CDR3 is CASSYSRVQFQETQYF. The CDR3 DNA is TGTGCCAGCAGTTACTCGAGGGTGCAGTTCCAAGAGACCCAGTACTTC.

The J gene is TRBJ2-7, the V gene TRBV10-3, with D hard to call. The CDR3 is 13 amino acids. Germline V lookup: CDR1 ENHRY, CDR2 SYGVKD. V lost 4 bases, J lost 2 bases, and 9 bases lay in between. Here the CDR3 reads CAISGWGAYEQYF. For the CDR3, the DNA is TGTGCCATCAGTGGTTGGGGTGCCTACGAGCAGTACTTC.

This clonotype occurred a few times. The chain carries TRBV3-1 and TRBJ1-1, with a weak D call TRBD1 (6 bases). Germline CDR1 LGHDT, CDR2 YNNKEL (reference sequence). CDR3 length: 14 residues. The V gene lost 4 bases and the J gene lost 3 bases, with 12 bases spanning the gap. This CDR3 reads CASSPQGPDTEAFF. DNA of the CDR3: TGTGCCAGCAGCCCACAGGGCCCGGACACTGAAGCTTTCTTT.

This clonotype was seen ten or more times. The chain recombines TRBV20-1 with TRBJ1-5; D perhaps matches TRBD1 (5 bases). CDR1 DFQATT and CDR2 SNEGSKA come from the germline V gene (reference sequence). This CDR3 has 17 amino acids. Trimming cost V 1 base and J 2 bases, with 18 bases left between them. This CDR3 reads CSARVGQGRGGNQPQHF. The CDR3 DNA reads TGCAGTGCTAGAGTTGGGCAGGGAAGGGGAGGCAATCAGCCCCAGCATTTT.

The gene calls are TRBV5-1 and TRBJ2-1; perhaps D is TRBD1 or TRBD2 (5 bases each). This CDR3 has 16 amino acids. CDR1 is SGHRS, CDR2 YFSETQ, per germline. V was pared by 0 bases and J by 0 bases, with 10 bases between. The CDR3 sequence: CASSLAIGTSYNEQFF. The CDR3 DNA sequence: TGCGCCAGCAGCTTGGCGATAGGGACCTCCTACAATGAGCAGTTCTTC. Drawing the rest from reference TRBV5-1 and TRBJ2-1, the complete variable domain is KAGVTQTPRYLIKTRGQQVTLSCSPISGHRSVSWYQQTPGQGLQFLFEYFSETQRNKGNFPGRFSGRQFSNSRSEMNVSTLELGDSALYLCASSLAIGTSYNEQFFGPGTRLTVL.

The rearrangement joins TRBV11-1 to TRBJ2-2; D is perhaps TRBD2 (6 bases). The germline V gene encodes CDR1 SGHAT and CDR2 FQDESV (reference sequence). Between the trimmed V and J ends, which lost 2 bases and 1 base, there was a span of 11 bases. CDR3 length equals 16 residues. CDR3 in amino acids: CASSLLWEENTGELFF. In DNA, the CDR3 is TGTGCCAGCAGCTTACTTTGGGAGGAGAACACCGGGGAGCTGTTTTTT.

The V call is TRBV2, the J call TRBJ2-7, with D maybe TRBD1 (6 bases). The CDR3 loop spans 13 amino acids. V shed 7 bases and J shed 5 bases, with 15 bases lying between them. Germline V gene data show CDR1 as SNHLY and CDR2 as FYNNEI. The CDR3 region has the DNA TGTGCCAGCATCAAAGAATGGGGGCACGAGCAGTACTTC. Amino acid sequence: CASIKEWGHEQYF.

The DNA for the CDR3 is TGTGCCACCAGCAGAGATAACCGTTACGAGCAGTACTTC. The encoded protein is CATSRDNRYEQYF. The V call is TRBV15, the J call TRBJ2-7, with D unresolved. The V gene's germline CDR1 is LNHNV and CDR2 YYDKDF (reference sequence). CDR3 length equals 13 residues. Trimming stripped 0 bases from V and 4 bases from J, with 7 bases between.

This clonotype came up a few times. This chain links TRBV24-1 with TRBJ2-1; possible D gene TRBD1, 6 bases. Germline CDR1 and CDR2: KGHDR and SFDVKD. This CDR3 contains 16 residues. V gave up 4 bases and J gave up 0 bases, with 12 bases separating them. In DNA form, the CDR3 reads TGTGCCACCAGTGACAATACAGGGAACTCCTACAATGAGCAGTTCTTC. Translating it yields CATSDNTGNSYNEQFF.

This clonotype was seen a handful of times. The V and J genes are TRBV4-1 and TRBJ2-3, with 14 bases lining up with TRBD2. The CDR3 contains 16 residues. V trimming: 3 bases; J trimming: 7 bases; junction bases outside the gene matches: 6. Germline V gives CDR1 MGHRA, CDR2 YSYEKL. CDR3 residues: CASSHSGTSGGNTQYF. CDR3 coding DNA: TGCGCCAGCAGCCATTCCGGGACTAGCGGGGGAAATACGCAGTATTTT.

This clonotype was counted ten times or more. Its ends do not fully match the called genes, so a read error is possible. The chain links TRBV20-1 to TRBJ2-5; D is ambiguous. This CDR3 spans 12 amino acids. Germline V gene sequence: CDR1 DFQATT, CDR2 SNEGSKA (reference sequence). The CDR3 sequence: CSARDLSRLRDF. CDR3 DNA: TGCAGTGCTAGAGACCTAAGCCGCCTTCGAGACTTC.

This clonotype occurred a few times. The chain links TRBV5-4 to TRBJ2-7, with D perhaps assigned TRBD1 or TRBD2 (6 bases each). Trimming shortened V by 2 bases and J by 6 bases, and 12 bases separated the two germline ends. Per the germline V gene, CDR1 is SGHNT and CDR2 is YYREEE (reference sequence). The CDR3 is 13 amino acids. CDR3 loop: CASSFQGRGEQYF. The CDR3 bases are TGTGCCAGCAGCTTCCAGGGGCGGGGCGAGCAGTACTTC.

Only a few counts were recorded for this clonotype. This chain's CDR3 is CASSYSEGPLHF. Written as DNA, the CDR3 is TGTGCCAGCAGTTACTCGGAGGGGCCCCTCCACTTT. The chain combines TRBV6-5 with TRBJ1-6, with D tentatively TRBD1 (5 bases). The length of the CDR3 is 12 residues. The V and J ends lost 0 bases and 13 bases respectively, with 7 bases between them. Germline V gene sequence: CDR1 MNHEY, CDR2 SVGAGI.

This clonotype was counted between two and nine times. As DNA, the CDR3 is TGTGCCAGCAGCAACAGACAGGGCTATGGCTACACCTTC. It codes for CASSNRQGYGYTF. The chain combines TRBV5-5 with TRBJ1-2; 7 bases match TRBD1. The V segment lost 4 bases and the J segment 4 bases; nucleotides outside the gene matches: 4. The germline CDR1 and CDR2 sequences are SGHKS and YYEKEE (reference sequence). CDR3 size: 13 residues.